These 16 T cell receptor beta chains were sequenced from one sample in a study of beta chain features in type 1 diabetes. Points from the study as a whole: Patients with Type 1 diabetes showed moderately but significantly shorter TCRB CDR3s in all four CD4+ subsets.

Investigators reverse transcribed all isolated RNA, so they sequenced expressed TCRB transcripts. The protocol was immunoSEQ multiplex PCR, while the TCRdb copy is restricted to in-frame clones and leaves out a portion. This table has 250,000 to 300,000 clones, 20% to 25% appearing once. For these receptors, no antigen is known. Source material: naive CD4+ T cells from blood. Every receptor here comes from a woman aged 25 to 39 with type 1 diabetes.

This clone was observed a handful of times. The genes are TRBV28 and TRBJ2-7, with 9 bases that match TRBD1. With V trimmed by 6 bases and J by 1 base, 7 bases remained unmatched. The germline V gene encodes CDR1 MDHEN and CDR2 SYDVKM. The CDR3 runs 15 residues. This CDR3 reads CASRPQGTGSYEQYF. The CDR3 DNA reads TGTGCCAGCAGGCCCCAAGGGACAGGGTCCTACGAGCAGTACTTC.

This clone came up a few times. The chain uses TRBV19 and TRBJ2-3; D ambiguous. CDR3 length: 13 residues. CDR1 LNHDA and CDR2 SQIVND come from the germline V gene (reference sequence). Trimming removed 9 bases at V and 0 bases at J, with 10 bases between. CDR3 amino acids: CASRSASTDTQYF. The CDR3, as DNA: TGTGCCAGCCGGAGCGCGAGCACAGATACGCAGTATTTT.

V is TRBV18 and J is TRBJ1-1, with 10 bases matching TRBD1. The CDR3 is 14 amino acids. Germline V gene data show CDR1 as KGHSH and CDR2 as LQKENI. After removal of 5 bases from V and 4 bases from J, the junction contained 4 bases not matched to a gene. CDR3 amino acids: CASSKGQGSTEAFF. For the CDR3, the DNA is TGTGCCAGCTCAAAGGGACAGGGGTCCACTGAAGCTTTCTTT.

The chain joins TRBV19 to TRBJ2-1; no firm D call. The germline V gene has CDR1 LNHDA and CDR2 SQIVND (reference sequence). The CDR3 extends over 11 amino acids. Trimming stripped 2 bases from V and 7 bases from J, with 3 bases between. The CDR3 region has the DNA TGTGCCAGTAGTATATATAATGAGCAGTTCTTC. It encodes CASSIYNEQFF.

On this clone itself: Other DNA sequences within the sample encode an identical CDR3. The rearrangement uses TRBV29-1 and TRBJ2-3; 10 bases are a match to TRBD1. The CDR3 has 14 amino acids. The germline V gene has CDR1 SQVTM and CDR2 ANQGSEA. The V gene end was trimmed by 5 bases and the J gene end by 3 bases; junction bases not matched to a gene: 5. The CDR3 is CSVNRDRGTDTQYF. The CDR3 region has the DNA TGCAGCGTTAACCGGGACAGGGGTACAGATACGCAGTATTTT.

This clone was found a few times. The chain carries TRBV19 and TRBJ2-7; TRBD2 matches at 13 bases. The CDR3 length is 16 residues. Germline values: CDR1 LNHDA, CDR2 SQIVND (reference sequence). Trimming took 5 bases from V and 2 from J; bases not matched to a gene: 6. CDR3 residues: CASSSRTSGRPYEQYF. As DNA, the CDR3 is TGTGCCAGTAGTTCCCGGACTAGCGGGAGACCCTACGAGCAGTACTTC.

The genes are TRBV18 and TRBJ1-2, with 10 bases aligning to TRBD1. Germline V gene lookup returns CDR1 KGHSH and CDR2 LQKENI. The ends lost 6 bases at V and 8 bases at J; junction bases unmatched: 15. The CDR3 is 16 amino acids. The CDR3 is CASSRAGTGVSFGYTF. For the CDR3, the DNA is TGTGCCAGCTCCCGAGCGGGGACAGGGGTATCATTCGGCTACACCTTC.

For this clone: Other nucleotide sequences in the sample specify the same CDR3. The V gene is TRBV5-1, the J gene TRBJ2-2; unclear D gene. V lost 1 base and J lost 5, with 9 bases in between. CDR3 length: 14 residues. Germline values: CDR1 SGHRS, CDR2 YFSETQ. The CDR3 bases are TGCGCCAGCAGCTTGCTAGTATCTACCGGGGAGCTGTTTTTT. Encoded protein: CASSLLVSTGELFF.

The sample holds a few counts of this clone. V usage is TRBV7-3 and J usage is TRBJ2-1; the match to TRBD2 covers 11 bases. V dropped 0 bases and J dropped 6; count of bases not matched to a gene: 4. Per the germline V gene, CDR1 is SGHTA and CDR2 is FQGTGA. The CDR3 covers 16 residues. The CDR3 region is CASSLTLAGGRNEQFF. The CDR3 DNA reads as TGTGCCAGCAGCTTAACGCTAGCGGGAGGTCGCAATGAGCAGTTCTTC.

The genes are TRBV5-1 and TRBJ2-2, with 11 bases fitting TRBD2. This CDR3 has 21 amino acids. In germline, CDR1 is SGHRS, CDR2 YFSETQ. The V segment lost 0 bases and the J segment 9 bases; nucleotides outside the gene matches: 22. The CDR3 DNA is TGCGCCAGCAGCTTGGCCTCCCTAGCGGGAGGTCCGACCGACCGTCATAGGGAGCTGTTTTTT. It codes for CASSLASLAGGPTDRHRELFF.

This clone turned up a few times. V is TRBV9 and J is TRBJ1-1, with D unclear. Germline-derived CDR1 and CDR2 are SGDLS and YYNGEE. CDR3 length equals 12 residues. The V and J ends lost 2 bases and 6 bases respectively, with 8 bases between them. The CDR3 DNA is TGTGCCAGCAGCGTCGGGGAGGCTGAAGCTTTCTTT. It encodes CASSVGEAEAFF.

In its sample, this clone was seen a few times. The chain links TRBV30 to TRBJ1-1; D call uncertain. The V and J ends lost 0 bases and 10 bases respectively, with 9 bases between them. This CDR3 comprises 11 residues. From germline, CDR1 is GTSNPN and CDR2 SVGIG (reference sequence). CDR3 DNA sequence: TGTGCCTGGAGTGTACGTCCTAGAGCTTTCTTT. Amino acids: CAWSVRPRAFF.

V gene TRBV28 combines with J gene TRBJ1-1; TRBD1 might be the D (6 bases). V was clipped by 7 bases and J by 5 bases, with 17 bases between them. CDR3 length: 14 residues. Germline lookup yields CDR1 MDHEN and CDR2 SYDVKM. CDR3 DNA: TGTGCCAGCACCCTTGGGGGCGGGCGGACTGAAGCTTTCTTT. As protein: CASTLGGGRTEAFF. The entire variable domain, with the rest obtained from reference TRBV28 and TRBJ1-1, is as follows: DVKVTQSSRYLVKRTGEKVFLECVQDMDHENMFWYRQDPGLGLRLIYFSYDVKMKEKGDIPEGYSVSREKKERFSLILESASTNQTSMYLCASTLGGGRTEAFFGQGTRLTVV.

This clone was picked up a small number of times. V gene TRBV27 combines with J gene TRBJ2-5; TRBD1 agrees at 10 bases. This CDR3 is built from 15 residues. CDR1 is MNHEY and CDR2 is SMNVEV in the germline V gene (reference sequence). V was clipped by 5 bases and J by 4 bases; unmatched bases: 7. CDR3 loop: CASSGTGDPLETQYF. The CDR3 coding sequence is TGTGCCAGCAGTGGGACAGGGGATCCATTAGAGACCCAGTACTTC.

On this clone itself: This sample also contains other DNA sequences that code for the same CDR3. V gene TRBV6-5 combines with J gene TRBJ2-7; D may be TRBD2 (6 bases). There are 15 residues in the CDR3. Per germline, CDR1 MNHEY and CDR2 SVGAGI. Trimming cost V 0 bases and J 5 bases, with 14 bases left between them. The CDR3 nucleotides are TGTGCCAGCAGTTACTCGTCAGGAGGGCCGCACGAGCAGTACTTC. Protein product: CASSYSSGGPHEQYF.

The chain recombines TRBV5-1 with TRBJ2-5; tentative D call: TRBD2 (6 bases). Germline CDR1 and CDR2: SGHRS and YFSETQ. The CDR3 covers 14 residues. V gave up 4 bases and J gave up 1 base, with 11 bases separating them. The DNA of the CDR3 is TGCGCCAGCAGCGTGATCGGGGGCCAAGAGACCCAGTACTTC. This sequence encodes CASSVIGGQETQYF.